This TCR beta chain is drawn from a study of identical twins. This clonotype was seen ten or more times. Each CDR3 protein gets one entry after TCRdb re-called the 5' RACE reads with MiXCR. This table holds around 250,000 distinct CDR3 sequences, approximately 7% found once. Germline-derived CDR1 and CDR2 are MDHEN and SYDVKM. Trimming cost V 8 bases and J 0 bases; bases outside gene matches: 6. CDR3 length: 15 residues. This same sample was also part of a study on yellow fever vaccine responses in identical twins.

The rearrangement uses TRBV28 and TRBJ2-1, with 8 bases identical to TRBD2. The sample consisted of memory (CD45RO+) T cells sorted from blood. The TCR was taken from a young woman in good health. CDR3 bases: TGTGCCAGCCGAAAGCGGGAGCGCTCCTACAATGAGCAGTTCTTC. Its protein is CASRKRERSYNEQFF.